The present entry profiles one T cell receptor (beta chain) with its context. For the second PCR, which ran for about 7 to 11 cycles, a sample-barcoded 5' primer and a J-beta primer mix were used. Each cDNA was tagged by a template-switch adaptor containing 12 random nucleotides. TCRdb re-analysed the 5' RACE reads in MiXCR, keeping a single row per CDR3 protein. The profile shows roughly 800,000 distinct CDR3 sequences, approximately 35% of them singletons. Caucasian, healthy and from Russia, the donors were aged between about 6 and 90. Every sample gave at least 6 micrograms of total RNA when it was extracted. The data were obtained in a study of blood T cells in healthy people across ages. The CDR3 runs 14 residues. The V and J ends lost 5 bases and 11 bases respectively, with 21 bases between them.

Sequenced sample: blood. The chain employs TRBV12-3 or TRBV12-4 and TRBJ2-5; no reliable D call. The receptor comes from a man aged 18 to 30 in good health. This CDR3 is CASSPPDRSNEQYF. DNA for the CDR3: TGTGCCAGCAGTCCCCCCGACCGGAGTAATGAGCAGTACTTC.